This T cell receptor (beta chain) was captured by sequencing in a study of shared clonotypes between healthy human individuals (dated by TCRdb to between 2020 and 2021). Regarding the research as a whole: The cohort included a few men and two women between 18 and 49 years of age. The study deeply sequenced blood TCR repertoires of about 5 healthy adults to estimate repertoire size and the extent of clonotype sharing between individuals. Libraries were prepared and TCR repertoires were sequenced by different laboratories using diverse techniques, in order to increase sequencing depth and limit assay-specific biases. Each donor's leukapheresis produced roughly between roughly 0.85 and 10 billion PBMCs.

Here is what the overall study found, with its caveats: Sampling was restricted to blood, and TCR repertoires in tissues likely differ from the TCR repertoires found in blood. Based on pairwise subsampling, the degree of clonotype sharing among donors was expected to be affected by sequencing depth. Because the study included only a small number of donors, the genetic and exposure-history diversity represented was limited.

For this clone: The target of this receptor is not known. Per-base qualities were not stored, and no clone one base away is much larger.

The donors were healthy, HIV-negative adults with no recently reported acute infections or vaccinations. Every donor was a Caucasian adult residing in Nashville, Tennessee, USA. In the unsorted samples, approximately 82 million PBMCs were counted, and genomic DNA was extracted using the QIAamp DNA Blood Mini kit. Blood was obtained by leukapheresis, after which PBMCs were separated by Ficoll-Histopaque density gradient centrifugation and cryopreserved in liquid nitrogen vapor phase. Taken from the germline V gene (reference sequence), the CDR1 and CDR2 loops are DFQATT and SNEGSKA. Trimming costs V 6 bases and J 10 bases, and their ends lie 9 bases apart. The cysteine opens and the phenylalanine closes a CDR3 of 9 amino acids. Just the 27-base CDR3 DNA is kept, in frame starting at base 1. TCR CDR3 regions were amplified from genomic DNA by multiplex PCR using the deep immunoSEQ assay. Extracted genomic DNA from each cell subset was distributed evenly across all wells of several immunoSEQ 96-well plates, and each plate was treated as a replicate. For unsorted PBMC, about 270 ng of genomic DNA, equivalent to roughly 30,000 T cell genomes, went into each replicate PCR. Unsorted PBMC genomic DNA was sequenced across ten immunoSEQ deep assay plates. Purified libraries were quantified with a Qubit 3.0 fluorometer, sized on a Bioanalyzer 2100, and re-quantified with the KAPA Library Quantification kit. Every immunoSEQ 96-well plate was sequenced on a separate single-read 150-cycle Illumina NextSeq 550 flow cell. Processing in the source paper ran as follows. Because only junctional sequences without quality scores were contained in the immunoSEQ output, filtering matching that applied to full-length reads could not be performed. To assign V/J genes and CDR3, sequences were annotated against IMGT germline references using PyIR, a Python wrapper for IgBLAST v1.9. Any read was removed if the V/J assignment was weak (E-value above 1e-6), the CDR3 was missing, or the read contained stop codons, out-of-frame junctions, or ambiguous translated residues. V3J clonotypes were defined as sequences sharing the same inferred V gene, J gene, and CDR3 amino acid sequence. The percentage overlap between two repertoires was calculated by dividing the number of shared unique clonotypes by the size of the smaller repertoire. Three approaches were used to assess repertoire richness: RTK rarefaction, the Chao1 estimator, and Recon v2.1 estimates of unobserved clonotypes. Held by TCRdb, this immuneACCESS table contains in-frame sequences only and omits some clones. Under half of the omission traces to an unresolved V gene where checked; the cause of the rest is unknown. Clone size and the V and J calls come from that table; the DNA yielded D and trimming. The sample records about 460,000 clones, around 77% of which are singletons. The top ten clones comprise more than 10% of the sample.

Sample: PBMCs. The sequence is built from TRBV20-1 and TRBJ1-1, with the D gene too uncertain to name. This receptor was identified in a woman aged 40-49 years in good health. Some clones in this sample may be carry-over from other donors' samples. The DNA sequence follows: TGCAGTGCCATGGGGATAGCTTTCTTT. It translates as CSAMGIAFF.